This passage covers 7 T cell receptor beta chains from one sample sequenced in a study of long-term antiretroviral therapy in people with HIV. This was the immunoSEQ v3.0 assay at survey level. Clones were sequenced by immunoSEQ multiplex PCR, and TCRdb holds only the in-frame ones, with some missing. The sample shows around 20,000 clones, around three quarters of them seen only once. This specimen was unsorted PBMCs, taken 0.5 years before starting antiretroviral therapy. The source of these receptors is a man aged 18 to 29 with HIV.

The rearrangement joins TRBV7-9 to TRBJ2-5, with TRBD2 matching 8 bases. The CDR3 consists of 17 residues. The germline CDR1 and CDR2 sequences are SEHNR and FQNEAQ (reference sequence). V shed 1 base and J 1 base; nucleotides not matched to a gene: 8. This chain's CDR3 is CASSLGRAGATQETQYF. DNA for the CDR3: TGTGCCAGCAGCTTAGGTCGAGCGGGGGCGACCCAAGAGACCCAGTACTTC.

J is TRBJ1-2 and V is TRBV25-1; a possible D gene is TRBD1 (6 bases). Germline CDR1 reads MGHDK; CDR2 reads SYGVNS. Trimming pared 6 bases from V and 6 bases from J, leaving 20 bases between. This CDR3 region has 15 residues. The CDR3 reads CASRDDRPWVDGYTF. CDR3 nucleotides: TGTGCCAGCAGAGACGACAGGCCGTGGGTCGATGGCTACACCTTC.

There are a few counts of this clone. The rearrangement joins TRBV14 to TRBJ2-5; D remains ambiguous. Per germline, CDR1 SGHDN and CDR2 FVKESK. This CDR3 has 13 amino acids. V dropped 2 bases and J dropped 4 bases, with 8 bases sitting between them. This CDR3 reads CASSQNTIETQYF. CDR3 DNA sequence: TGTGCCAGCAGCCAAAATACTATAGAGACCCAGTACTTC.

The chain's CDR3 is CASSETGGRPQEQFF. The CDR3 bases are TGTGCCAGCAGTGAAACGGGCGGGAGGCCGCAGGAGCAGTTCTTC. V usage is TRBV6-1 and J usage is TRBJ2-1; 8 nucleotides line up with TRBD2. This CDR3 is built from 15 residues. Losses at the gene ends were 2 bases for V and 10 bases for J; bases not matched to a gene: 10. Germline V gives CDR1 MNHNS, CDR2 SASEGT.

CDR3 in amino acids: CASSYSIGDADTEAFF. DNA for the CDR3: TGTGCCAGCAGTTACTCGATTGGGGATGCGGACACTGAAGCTTTCTTT. The rearrangement joins TRBV6-5 to TRBJ1-1; D is ambiguous. Trimming removed 0 bases at V and 3 bases at J, with 14 bases between. From germline, CDR1 is MNHEY and CDR2 SVGAGI. The CDR3 runs 16 residues.

This clone came up once. This rearrangement joins TRBV9 to TRBJ1-5, with 7 bases aligning to TRBD1. Trimming at V came to 4 bases and at J to 6 bases, leaving 7 bases not matched to a gene. CDR1 and CDR2 (germline): SGDLS, YYNGEE. CDR3 size: 14 residues. DNA of the CDR3: TGTGCCAGCAGCCCGGGACAGAGCGGTCAGCCCCAGCATTTT. Protein product: CASSPGQSGQPQHF.

V is TRBV27 and J is TRBJ2-5, with D possibly TRBD1 on 7 matching bases. Trimming removed 0 bases at V and 5 bases at J, with 10 bases between. CDR1 MNHEY and CDR2 SMNVEV come from the germline V gene (reference sequence). This CDR3 is built from 14 residues. CDR3 sequence reads: CASSLSAGGETQYF. In DNA form, the CDR3 reads TGTGCCAGCAGTTTATCCGCAGGGGGGGAGACCCAGTACTTC.